This TCR beta chain was captured in a study of metastatic and nonmetastatic thyroid tumors. V shed 6 bases, J shed 10 bases, and the junction held 9 bases outside the gene matches. The CDR3 sequence is 14 residues long. The germline gives CDR1 MNHNS, CDR2 SASEGT. TCRdb re-clonotyped the PCR reads through MiXCR. In the table there are over 2,500 clones, 27% of which are singletons. Among the patients, none had received any treatment before thyroid surgery. This sequence joins TRBV6-1 and TRBJ1-6; 7 bases line up with TRBD1. The receptor was isolated from a female donor with papillary thyroid cancer or a benign thyroid nodule (not recorded which). Some clones in this sample may be carry-over from other donors' samples. The sequencing sample was made of tumor tissue. The CDR3 loop is CASRGTVQHSPLHF. The CDR3 DNA reads TGTGCCAGCAGGGGGACAGTGCAGCACTCACCCCTCCACTTT.